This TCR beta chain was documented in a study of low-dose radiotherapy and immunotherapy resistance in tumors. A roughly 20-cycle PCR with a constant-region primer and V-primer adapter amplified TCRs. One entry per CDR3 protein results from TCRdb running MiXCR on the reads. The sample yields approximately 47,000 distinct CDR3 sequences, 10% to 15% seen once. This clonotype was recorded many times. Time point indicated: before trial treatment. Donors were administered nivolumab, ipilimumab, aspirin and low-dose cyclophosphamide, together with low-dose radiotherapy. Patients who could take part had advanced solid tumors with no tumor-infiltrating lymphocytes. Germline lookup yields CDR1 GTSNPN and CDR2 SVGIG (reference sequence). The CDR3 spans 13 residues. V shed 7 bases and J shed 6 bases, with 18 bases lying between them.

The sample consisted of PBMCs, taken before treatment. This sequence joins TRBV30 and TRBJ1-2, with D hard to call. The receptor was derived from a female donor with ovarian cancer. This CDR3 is CAFSPQAGHGYTF. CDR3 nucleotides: TGTGCCTTTTCCCCCCAGGCAGGTCATGGCTACACCTTC.